One and the same sample provided the 15 T cell receptor beta chains below, sequenced in a study of blood T cell repertoires in COVID-19. Generated by immunoSEQ multiplex PCR, the TCRdb table keeps only in-frame clones and is missing some. The data show fewer than 120,000 clones, 70% to 90% seen once. Sequenced material: peripheral blood. The origin of the receptors is a human donor in a cohort sampled during active COVID-19.

This clone was observed once. The chain links TRBV18 to TRBJ2-1, with unresolved D. This CDR3 contains 13 residues. With 2 bases removed from V and 4 bases from J, the gap between germline ends came to 6 bases. Germline loops: CDR1 KGHSH, CDR2 LQKENI. The CDR3 region is CASSPIPYNEQFF. For the CDR3, the DNA is TGTGCCAGCTCACCAATTCCATACAATGAGCAGTTCTTC.

V and J are TRBV28 and TRBJ2-7; TRBD2 matches at 10 bases. Trimming at V came to 4 bases and at J to 3 bases, leaving 6 bases not matched to a gene. The V gene's germline CDR1 is MDHEN and CDR2 SYDVKM. The CDR3 totals 15 residues. CDR3 nucleotides: TGTGCCAGCAGTTCACTAGCGGGGAACCTCTACGAGCAGTACTTC. This sequence encodes CASSSLAGNLYEQYF.

The chain has TRBV19 and TRBJ2-3, with 8 bases that match TRBD2. Germline loops: CDR1 LNHDA, CDR2 SQIVND (reference sequence). Losses at the gene ends were 6 bases for V and 8 bases for J; bases not matched to a gene: 7. There are 13 residues in the CDR3. CDR3 in amino acids: CASSGGAPITQYF. CDR3 DNA: TGTGCCAGTAGCGGGGGGGCCCCCATTACGCAGTATTTT.

This chain links TRBV3-1 (or the pseudogene TRBV3-2) with TRBJ2-5; a possible D gene is TRBD2 (5 bases). This CDR3 has 16 residues. V was trimmed by 4 bases and J by 5 bases, leaving 20 bases between them. The V gene's germline CDR1 is LGHDT and CDR2 YNNKEL (reference sequence). This CDR3 reads CASSRAIPGSGETQYF. In nucleotides, the CDR3 is TGTGCCAGCAGCCGCGCCATCCCGGGATCGGGGGAGACCCAGTACTTC.

CDR3 nucleotide sequence: TGCACCAGCAGCCAAGCCCCGGGTCAATCGGCTTTCTTT. It yields the protein CTSSQAPGQSAFF. The chain couples TRBV1 to TRBJ1-1. TRBV1 is reported as a pseudogene. The CDR3 extends over 13 amino acids.

The chain joins TRBV6-5 to TRBJ1-2; 8 nucleotides agree with TRBD1. Germline V gene lookup returns CDR1 MNHEY and CDR2 SVGAGI. The junction had 9 bases not matched to a gene; V was cut back by 6 bases and J by 6 bases. The CDR3 spans 14 residues. CDR3: CASRSSGTGDGYTF. The CDR3 DNA is TGTGCCAGCAGAAGCTCAGGGACAGGAGATGGCTACACCTTC.

This clone was detected once. The chain carries TRBV28 and TRBJ2-7, with 10 nucleotides matching TRBD1. Germline loops: CDR1 MDHEN, CDR2 SYDVKM. Trimming took 7 bases from V and 0 from J; bases not matched to a gene: 12. The CDR3 covers 17 residues. The CDR3 DNA sequence: TGTGCCAGCAAAAAGCTGCGGACAGGGGGAAGCTCCTACGAGCAGTACTTC. It translates to CASKKLRTGGSSYEQYF.

The chain recombines TRBV9 with TRBJ1-2; tentatively, D is TRBD1 (6 bases). V lost 3 bases to trimming and J lost 6 bases, with 15 bases between them. Germline loops: CDR1 SGDLS, CDR2 YYNGEE. The CDR3 extends over 14 amino acids. The CDR3 DNA sequence: TGTGCCAGCAGCGAGGGGGGGTTCCTAGATGGCTACACCTTC. Translating it yields CASSEGGFLDGYTF. Variable domain in full (rest from reference TRBV9 and TRBJ1-2): DSGVTQTPKHLITATGQRVTLRCSPRSGDLSVYWYQQSLDQGLQFLIQYYNGEERAKGNILERFSAQQFPDLHSELNLSSLELGDSALYFCASSEGGFLDGYTFGSGTRLTVV.

The V gene is TRBV4-3, the J gene TRBJ1-1, with 8 nucleotides matching TRBD1. V shed 0 bases and J 3 bases; nucleotides not matched to a gene: 3. CDR3 size: 15 residues. Germline CDR1 reads LGHNA; CDR2 reads YSLEER. The CDR3 protein is CASSQDNRGDTEAFF. For the CDR3, the DNA is TGCGCCAGCAGCCAAGACAACAGGGGGGACACTGAAGCTTTCTTT.

The chain's CDR3 is CASSEQGASYGYTF. The CDR3 DNA reads TGTGCCAGCAGTGAACAGGGGGCAAGCTATGGCTACACCTTC. The chain is built from TRBV6-1 and TRBJ1-2; TRBD1 matches 8 bases. V lost 2 bases and J lost 4; bases outside the gene matches: 3. This CDR3 is built from 14 residues. Germline CDR1 reads MNHNS; CDR2 reads SASEGT.

This chain uses TRBV6-1 with TRBJ2-1; TRBD2 might be the D (7 bases). CDR1 is MNHNS, CDR2 SASEGT, per germline. V was pared by 1 base and J by 6 bases, with 13 bases between. The CDR3 totals 15 residues. The CDR3 sequence is CASSEVGGATNEQFF. The CDR3 DNA sequence: TGTGCCAGCAGTGAAGTGGGGGGGGCCACCAATGAGCAGTTCTTC.

The rearrangement joins TRBV7-8 to TRBJ1-5; no clear D. This CDR3 is 13 amino acids long. Germline assignment: CDR1 SGHVS and CDR2 FQNEAQ. Trimming shortened V by 2 bases and J by 7 bases, and 9 bases separated the two germline ends. Written as DNA, the CDR3 is TGTGCCAGCAGCTTAAGCGGTTACCAGCCCCAGCATTTT. Translating it yields CASSLSGYQPQHF.

The genes are TRBV27 and TRBJ1-2, with TRBD1 matching 7 bases. The CDR3 consists of 14 residues. The J segment lost 4 bases and the V segment lost 5 bases, leaving 7 bases of the junction unmatched. Germline CDR1 is MNHEY and CDR2 is SMNVEV (reference sequence). Here the CDR3 reads CASSPGTAGYGYTF. For the CDR3, the DNA is TGTGCCAGCAGTCCCGGGACAGCTGGCTATGGCTACACCTTC.

The chain combines TRBV5-1 with TRBJ1-2; 11 nucleotides agree with TRBD1. The CDR3 covers 16 residues. The germline V gene has CDR1 SGHRS and CDR2 YFSETQ. The junction had 7 bases not matched to a gene; V was cut back by 4 bases and J by 2 bases. The CDR3 reads CASSRGQGATNYGYTF. The CDR3 DNA follows: TGCGCCAGCAGCCGAGGACAGGGGGCTACCAACTATGGCTACACCTTC.

The chain has TRBV27 and TRBJ1-5; no reliable D call. Trimming stripped 5 bases from V and 0 bases from J, with 20 bases between. CDR3 length: 18 amino acids. Germline CDR1 and CDR2: MNHEY and SMNVEV (reference sequence). The CDR3 protein is CASSLYGAAGYSNQPQHF. In DNA, the CDR3 is TGTGCCAGCAGTCTGTATGGAGCGGCGGGGTATAGCAATCAGCCCCAGCATTTT.